These T cell receptor beta chains were read from a single sample in a study of T-cell memory formation after mild COVID-19. MiXCR was run by TCRdb on the 5' RACE reads, yielding one entry per CDR3 protein. Of around 150,000 distinct CDR3 sequences listed, roughly 11% are singletons. Sequencing was done on a sample of PBMCs or a T cell subset sorted from them (not recorded which). These receptors were collected from a man between 18 and 35 years old who had mild COVID-19 (a few samples of this study predate the infection). Cell type and time point are not known. Both conserved end residues are part of each CDR3. A D gene is named only where the DNA matches it firmly. Not every row has a clone size; where given, it reads once, few, many or a size class.

CDR3aa,CDR3nt,d_gene,v_gene,abundance,j_gene
CASSLDLGGARTDTQYF,TGTGCCAGCAGCTTAGATCTTGGGGGCGCTAGGACAGATACGCAGTATTTT,NA,TRBV11-2,NA,TRBJ2-3
CSAPQGHNSPLHF,TGCAGTGCTCCACAGGGACATAATTCACCCCTCCACTTT,NA,TRBV20-1,NA,TRBJ1-6
CASSGGLEQYF,TGCGCCAGCAGCGGAGGACTAGAGCAGTACTTC,NA,TRBV5-1,NA,TRBJ2-7
CASSSTGRSDEQYF,TGCGCCAGCAGCTCTACAGGGAGGTCGGACGAGCAGTACTTC,NA,TRBV5-1,many,TRBJ2-7
CSAKRQLSYEQYF,TGCAGTGCTAAAAGACAGCTCTCCTACGAGCAGTACTTC,NA,TRBV20-1,many,TRBJ2-7
CASSHPNRAGELFF,TGCGCCAGCAGCCACCCAAACCGGGCCGGGGAGCTGTTTTTT,NA,TRBV4-1,NA,TRBJ2-2
CASSLTSRDPRSF,TGTGCCAGCAGCTTAACGAGTAGGGACCCCCGAAGTTTT,NA,TRBV7-3,NA,TRBJ1-5
CASSPGPSMYNEQFF,TGTGCCAGCAGCCCCGGTCCCTCCATGTACAATGAGCAGTTCTTC,NA,TRBV5-8,few,TRBJ2-1
CASSPGSGGRELFF,TGTGCCAGCAGCCCGGGCAGCGGTGGCAGGGAGCTGTTTTTT,NA,TRBV7-6,NA,TRBJ2-2
CSAMKRANTGELFF,TGCAGCGCTATGAAGAGAGCGAACACCGGGGAGCTGTTTTTT,NA,TRBV29-1,NA,TRBJ2-2
CASSSHHGTEAFF,TGTGCCAGCAGCTCCCATCACGGCACTGAAGCTTTCTTT,NA,TRBV7-2,few,TRBJ1-1
CASSGGGGGDTQYF,TGCGCCAGCAGCGGGGGCGGGGGCGGAGATACGCAGTATTTT,NA,TRBV5-1,NA,TRBJ2-3
CASSLAWRGRAGELFF,TGTGCCAGCAGCTTAGCGTGGAGGGGGCGCGCCGGGGAGCTGTTTTTT,NA,TRBV7-9,NA,TRBJ2-2
CASSQEHRETQYF,TGTGCCAGCAGCCAAGAACACAGGGAGACCCAGTACTTC,NA,TRBV14,NA,TRBJ2-5
CASSQDWDQAGGETQYF,TGTGCCAGCAGCCAAGATTGGGACCAGGCTGGTGGGGAGACCCAGTACTTC,NA,TRBV4-2,NA,TRBJ2-5
CASSLDRVPQYF,TGTGCCAGCAGCCTCGACCGGGTCCCGCAGTATTTT,NA,TRBV7-8,NA,TRBJ2-3
CASSSNPRSDVANEQFF,TGTGCCAGCAGTTCAAACCCCCGATCGGACGTGGCCAATGAGCAGTTCTTC,NA,TRBV27,NA,TRBJ2-1
CASSYSVRNQETQYF,TGTGCCAGCAGTTACTCGGTCCGAAACCAGGAGACCCAGTACTTC,NA,TRBV6-5,NA,TRBJ2-5
CASSQGARGVENEQFF,TGTGCCAGCAGCCAAGGAGCTAGAGGGGTGGAAAATGAGCAGTTCTTC,NA,TRBV3-1,NA,TRBJ2-1
CASSLEGPRRGGTQYF,TGCGCCAGCAGCTTGGAGGGGCCGCGCAGAGGGGGGACCCAGTACTTC,NA,TRBV5-1,few,TRBJ2-5
CASSPHIQGGETQYF,TGTGCCAGCAGTCCCCACATCCAGGGAGGGGAGACCCAGTACTTC,TRBD2,TRBV6-1,NA,TRBJ2-5
CASSARRGTYGYTF,TGTGCCAGCAGCGCCCGCAGGGGGACCTATGGCTACACCTTC,TRBD1,TRBV7-9,NA,TRBJ1-2
CASSLAPERQPQHF,TGTGCCAGCAGCTTAGCCCCGGAACGTCAGCCCCAGCATTTT,NA,TRBV7-2,few,TRBJ1-5
CASIPSMGTDTQYF,TGTGCCAGCATCCCCAGTATGGGCACAGATACGCAGTATTTT,NA,TRBV2,NA,TRBJ2-3
CASRQGNSPLHF,TGTGCCAGCCGCCAGGGGAATTCACCCCTCCACTTT,NA,TRBV18,NA,TRBJ1-6
CSAPGGQNTGELFF,TGCAGTGCTCCGGGGGGGCAGAACACCGGGGAGCTGTTTTTT,TRBD2,TRBV20-1,few,TRBJ2-2
CASTMDSRTGQHPSYEQYF,TGTGCCAGCACAATGGATTCTAGGACAGGGCAGCATCCATCCTACGAGCAGTACTTC,TRBD1,TRBV5-6,many,TRBJ2-7
CASSLQGNPSTDTQYF,TGTGCCAGCAGCTTACAGGGCAACCCTAGCACAGATACGCAGTATTTT,NA,TRBV7-3,few,TRBJ2-3
CASSSSSGGPSELTQYF,TGTGCCAGCAGCTCATCTAGCGGGGGGCCGTCAGAGTTGACGCAGTATTTT,TRBD2,TRBV7-2,many,TRBJ2-3
CASTLDRAETQYF,TGTGCCAGCACCTTGGACAGGGCGGAGACCCAGTACTTC,TRBD1,TRBV7-6,NA,TRBJ2-5
CASSQGPGAVQPQHF,TGTGCCAGCAGCCAAGGCCCAGGGGCCGTTCAGCCCCAGCATTTT,NA,TRBV3-1,many,TRBJ1-5
CASSLGAYNEQFF,TGCGCCAGCAGCTTGGGCGCCTACAATGAGCAGTTCTTC,NA,TRBV5-1,many,TRBJ2-1
CASSRLFTDTQYF,TGTGCCAGCAGCCGATTGTTCACAGATACGCAGTATTTT,NA,TRBV7-2,NA,TRBJ2-3
CASSDLDADTQYF,TGTGCCAGCAGCGACTTAGACGCAGATACGCAGTATTTT,NA,TRBV7-6,few,TRBJ2-3
CASSLPSAGADTQYF,TGTGCCAGCAGCTTACCCTCGGCGGGGGCAGATACGCAGTATTTT,TRBD2,TRBV11-2,few,TRBJ2-3
CSAYPAGSGNTIYF,TGCAGTGCTTACCCCGCAGGGTCGGGAAACACCATATATTTT,NA,TRBV20-1,NA,TRBJ1-3
CASPNLGPAYNEQFF,TGTGCCAGTCCGAACTTGGGTCCAGCCTACAATGAGCAGTTCTTC,NA,TRBV5-6,many,TRBJ2-1
CASSELAGETQYF,TGTGCCAGCAGCGAACTAGCGGGGGAGACCCAGTACTTC,TRBD2,TRBV7-3,NA,TRBJ2-5
CASSSGQPYEQYF,TGTGCCAGCAGCTCCGGACAGCCCTACGAGCAGTACTTC,NA,TRBV7-3,few,TRBJ2-7
CASSSQGPLHF,TGTGCCAGCAGCTCCCAGGGGCCCCTCCACTTT,NA,TRBV6-5,NA,TRBJ1-6
CASTLTLGQGANYGYTF,TGTGCCAGCACCCTAACTTTGGGACAGGGTGCTAACTATGGCTACACCTTC,TRBD1,TRBV7-8,NA,TRBJ1-2
CASSLALRGTGGYTF,TGTGCCAGCAGCTTAGCGCTAAGGGGGACAGGAGGCTACACCTTC,TRBD1,TRBV7-2,NA,TRBJ1-2
CASSGASGGLETQYF,TGTGCCAGCAGTGGGGCTAGCGGGGGGTTGGAGACCCAGTACTTC,TRBD2,TRBV6-5,many,TRBJ2-5
CASSFVGGAGSTEAFF,TGTGCCAGCAGTTTCGTTGGGGGGGCTGGGAGCACTGAAGCTTTCTTT,NA,TRBV28,few,TRBJ1-1
CASSSTGDEAFF,TGTGCCAGCAGCTCGACAGGAGACGAAGCTTTCTTT,NA,TRBV7-3,few,TRBJ1-1
CASSYTGTSDTGELFF,TGTGCCAGCAGTTATACCGGGACTAGCGACACCGGGGAGCTGTTTTTT,TRBD2,TRBV6-5,NA,TRBJ2-2
CSARDRGNTIYF,TGCAGTGCTAGAGATCGCGGAAACACCATATATTTT,NA,TRBV20-1,many,TRBJ1-3
CASSFSSSSRDTQYF,TGTGCCAGCAGCTTTAGTAGCTCTAGTAGAGATACGCAGTATTTT,NA,TRBV7-2,few,TRBJ2-3
CASSLEGDSYQPQHF,TGCGCCAGCAGCTTGGAAGGGGACAGCTATCAGCCCCAGCATTTT,TRBD1,TRBV5-1,NA,TRBJ1-5
CASSRPGQGANTQYF,TGTGCCAGCAGCCGGCCGGGACAGGGGGCTAATACCCAGTACTTC,TRBD1,TRBV7-9,few,TRBJ2-5
CASSPSLQPGQGMDEQFF,TGTGCCAGCAGCCCATCTCTCCAACCGGGACAGGGTATGGATGAGCAGTTCTTC,TRBD1,TRBV5-4,few,TRBJ2-1
CASSLQDLNTGELFF,TGTGCCAGCAGCTTACAGGACTTGAACACCGGGGAGCTGTTTTTT,NA,TRBV7-2,few,TRBJ2-2
CASSFGLALSASTDTQYF,TGTGCCAGCAGTTTCGGACTAGCGCTCAGTGCTAGCACAGATACGCAGTATTTT,TRBD2,TRBV5-6,NA,TRBJ2-3